Listed below are T cell receptor beta chains from one sample, sequenced in a study of radiotherapy plus CTLA-4 blockade in lung cancer. Repertoires were generated with immunoSEQ multiplex PCR, while TCRdb's copy carries only in-frame clones and drops some. This table has roughly 44,000 clones, about 88% appearing once. The source material was peripheral blood, sampled from a patient treated with radiotherapy plus ipilimumab. The receptors were sampled from a human donor with non-small cell lung cancer whose response to radiotherapy plus ipilimumab could not be evaluated. The CDR3 runs from the conserved cysteine through the conserved F or W. D genes are given only for firm matches. Clone sizes are given selectively: once, few, many, or a class where the clone is expanded.

size | J | V | D | DNA | CDR3
NA | TRBJ2-5 | TRBV7-9 | TRBD1 | TGTGCCAGCAGCGGGGACAGTCTGCAAGAGACCCAGTACTTC | CASSGDSLQETQYF
NA | TRBJ1-4 | TRBV6-5 | NA | TGTGCCAGCAGTTACTCGAACCGGAATGAAAAACTGTTTTTT | CASSYSNRNEKLFF
NA | TRBJ2-7 | TRBV2 | TRBD2 | TGTGCCAGCAGGCGGGGGATAGGGACCTACGAGCAGTACTTC | CASRRGIGTYEQYF
NA | TRBJ2-6 | TRBV19 | NA | TGTGCCAGTAGTATAGGGCAGGGGTCCCTTCCTGGGGCCAACGTCCTGACTTTC | CASSIGQGSLPGANVLTF
once | TRBJ2-5 | TRBV19 | TRBD2 | TGTGCCAGTAGTATAGACGCGGGGGTGGAGACCCAGTACTTC | CASSIDAGVETQYF
NA | TRBJ1-3 | TRBV4-2 | NA | TGTGCCAGCAGCCAAGACAGGACTCGCTCTGGAAACACCATATATTTT | CASSQDRTRSGNTIYF
NA | TRBJ1-5 | TRBV6-5 | NA | TGTGCCAGCAGTACAGGGCGCAATCAGCCCCAGCATTTT | CASSTGRNQPQHF
NA | TRBJ2-1 | TRBV2 | NA | TGTGCCAGCAGTGGACAGGCTGGGAATGAGCAGTTCTTC | CASSGQAGNEQFF
few | TRBJ2-3 | TRBV5-6 | NA | TGTGCCAGCAGCTTGCTGACAGGCCCCAGGAGCACAGATACGCAGTATTTT | CASSLLTGPRSTDTQYF
few | TRBJ1-2 | TRBV2 | NA | TGTGCCAGCAGTCCAAGACAGATCTATGGCTACACCTTC | CASSPRQIYGYTF
NA | TRBJ1-2 | TRBV28 | NA | TGTGCCAGCAGTTTCCCCCTAGGGTTAATTTCTCGGGACACCCTTAACTATGGCTACACCTTC | CASSFPLGLISRDTLNYGYTF
NA | TRBJ2-2 | TRBV19 | TRBD2 | TGTGCCAGTAGTACGCCAGCGGGGACGAACACCGGGGAGCTGTTTTTT | CASSTPAGTNTGELFF
NA | TRBJ1-4 | TRBV30 | TRBD1 | TGTGCCTGGAGTGTGGACAGGGGGTATCAACTGTTTTTT | CAWSVDRGYQLFF
NA | TRBJ2-2 | TRBV5-4 | TRBD1 | TGTGCCAGCAGCCCGGGACAGCGCCTCACCGGGGAGCTGTTTTTT | CASSPGQRLTGELFF
NA | TRBJ1-1 | TRBV19 | TRBD1 | TGTGCCAGTAGCTCCCTACAGGGGGGGGCTTTCTTT | CASSSLQGGAFF
NA | TRBJ2-7 | TRBV29-1 | TRBD1 | TGCAGCGTGGGACAGTCAAAGCAGTACTTC | CSVGQSKQYF
NA | TRBJ1-2 | TRBV20-1 | NA | TGCAGTGCTAGGGCGGCGTATGGCTACACCTTC | CSARAAYGYTF
NA | TRBJ2-2 | TRBV5-6 | TRBD1 | TGTGCCAGCAGCTTGGCCGGGACAGCGAACACCGGGGAGCTGTTTTTT | CASSLAGTANTGELFF
NA | TRBJ2-1 | TRBV27 | NA | TGTGCCAGCAGCCAAGGGGAAAGGCAGTTCTTC | CASSQGERQFF
NA | TRBJ2-5 | TRBV18 | TRBD1 | TGTGCCAGCTCATCCGACAGGGAAGAGACCCAGTACTTC | CASSSDREETQYF
once | TRBJ2-5 | TRBV6-5 | TRBD2 | TGTGCCAGCAGTTACGGGCTAGCGGGAGGTACCGAGACCCAGTACTTC | CASSYGLAGGTETQYF
NA | TRBJ2-1 | TRBV5-5 | TRBD2 | TGTGCCAGCAGCTTGACTAGCGGGAGCCACAATGAGCAGTTCTTC | CASSLTSGSHNEQFF
NA | TRBJ1-1 | TRBV19 | TRBD1 | TGTGCCAGTAGCCCAACTGCTACAGGGGCGACTGAAGCTTTCTTT | CASSPTATGATEAFF
NA | TRBJ2-3 | TRBV13 | TRBD1 | TGTGCCAGCAGCCCCCGGACAGGGGGCCGGACAGATACGCAGTATTTT | CASSPRTGGRTDTQYF
NA | TRBJ2-4 | TRBV7-8 | NA | TGTGCCAGCAGCCCTCCGGACAGCGCCCAAAACATTCAGTACTTC | CASSPPDSAQNIQYF
NA | TRBJ1-1 | TRBV20-1 | NA | TGCAGTGGGGCACTGAACACTGAAGCTTTCTTT | CSGALNTEAFF
NA | TRBJ2-1 | TRBV4-3 | TRBD1 | TGCGCCAGCAGCCAAGTCGAGGGGGCGGGCAATGAGCAGTTCTTC | CASSQVEGAGNEQFF
NA | TRBJ2-1 | TRBV15 | TRBD2 | TGTGCCACCAGCCCCCGGTCGGGACTAGCGGACTCCTACAATGAGCAGTTCTTC | CATSPRSGLADSYNEQFF
NA | TRBJ1-4 | TRBV29-1 | NA | TGCAGCGCTAGTGGTACGGGGAATGAAAAACTGTTTTTT | CSASGTGNEKLFF
NA | TRBJ2-7 | TRBV28 | TRBD2 | TGTGCCAGCGGCCCCCAAGGACTAGCGGGAGGGAGAGAGCAGTACTTC | CASGPQGLAGGREQYF
once | TRBJ1-3 | TRBV5-1 | NA | TGCGCCAGCAGTTCCGAAGCGGTTGGGTCTGGAAACACCATATATTTT | CASSSEAVGSGNTIYF
NA | TRBJ2-1 | TRBV25-1 | NA | TGTGCCAGCAGTGTCCAGGGTTTCAATGAGCAGTTCTTC | CASSVQGFNEQFF